The 30 T cell receptor beta chains presented below share a single source sample, sequenced in a study of CD4+ T cells in melanoma. Profiled with immunoSEQ multiplex PCR; TCRdb holds only in-frame clones, not every one. The table has around 100,000 clones, over 80% seen once. Sequenced input: peripheral blood. The receptors derive from a human donor with melanoma.

V gene TRBV4-3 combines with J gene TRBJ1-2; perhaps TRBD1 as D (6 bases). Per the germline V gene, CDR1 is LGHNA and CDR2 is YSLEER. This CDR3 comprises 15 residues. V was trimmed by 4 bases and J by 0 bases, leaving 12 bases between them. The CDR3 sequence: CASSLRQAPNYGYTF. The CDR3 coding sequence is TGCGCCAGCAGCCTTAGACAGGCTCCTAACTATGGCTACACCTTC.

This chain connects TRBV19 to TRBJ1-1; tentatively, D is TRBD1 (5 bases). The CDR3 is 14 residues long. Looked up from germline, CDR1 is LNHDA and CDR2 is SQIVND (reference sequence). With 3 bases removed from V and 5 bases from J, the gap between germline ends came to 13 bases. Written as DNA, the CDR3 is TGTGCCAGTAGTATGTCCAGGGCGCGAACTGAAGCTTTCTTT. As protein: CASSMSRARTEAFF.

V is TRBV19 and J is TRBJ1-3; no clear D gene. Germline loops: CDR1 LNHDA, CDR2 SQIVND (reference sequence). CDR3 length equals 14 residues. V lost 4 bases and J lost 0, with 7 bases in between. DNA for the CDR3: TGTGCCAGTAGTACGGGCCTCTCTGGAAACACCATATATTTT. Amino acids: CASSTGLSGNTIYF.

The DNA for the CDR3 is TGTGCCAGCAGCTTAGGAAGACTAGCGGGTGTCAATGAGCAGTTCTTC. Amino acid sequence: CASSLGRLAGVNEQFF. J is TRBJ2-1 and V is TRBV7-8; 10 nucleotides align to TRBD2. Per germline, CDR1 SGHVS and CDR2 FQNEAQ. After removal of 1 base from V and 6 bases from J, the junction contained 6 bases not matched to a gene. The CDR3 totals 16 residues.

This sequence joins TRBV5-8 and TRBJ1-2; 9 nucleotides align to TRBD1. Germline V gives CDR1 SGHTS, CDR2 YDEGEE. V trimming: 5 bases; J trimming: 2 bases; junction bases outside the gene matches: 4. This CDR3 has 14 amino acids. The CDR3 sequence: CASRLQGANYGYTF. CDR3 sequence (DNA): TGTGCCAGCAGATTACAGGGGGCAAACTATGGCTACACCTTC.

This sequence joins TRBV5-1 and TRBJ2-1; D unclear. This CDR3 comprises 12 residues. Per germline, CDR1 SGHRS and CDR2 YFSETQ. V was clipped by 1 base and J by 7 bases, with 6 bases between them. In DNA form, the CDR3 reads TGCGCCAGCAGCTTGCAAAATAATGAGCAGTTCTTC. Its protein is CASSLQNNEQFF.

This chain's CDR3 is CSVRGRRTSTDTQYF. The DNA of the CDR3 is TGCAGCGTGAGGGGGCGGAGGACTAGCACAGATACGCAGTATTTT. The chain carries TRBV29-1 and TRBJ2-3; 7 nucleotides agree with TRBD1. The CDR3 covers 15 residues. V lost 6 bases, J lost 0 bases, and 9 bases stayed unmatched. Germline V CDR1 and CDR2: SQVTM, ANQGSEA.

V gene TRBV27 combines with J gene TRBJ1-5; D ambiguous. Trimming pared 2 bases from V and 2 bases from J, leaving 10 bases between. CDR3 length: 15 amino acids. The germline V gene encodes CDR1 MNHEY and CDR2 SMNVEV (reference sequence). CDR3 residues: CASSLEAYGNQPQHF. For the CDR3, the DNA is TGTGCCAGCAGTTTAGAGGCGTACGGCAATCAGCCCCAGCATTTT.

This clone was seen once. This rearrangement joins TRBV2 to TRBJ2-2; D ambiguous. Trimming shortened V by 7 bases and J by 2 bases, and 11 bases separated the two germline ends. The CDR3 extends over 14 amino acids. Germline lookup yields CDR1 SNHLY and CDR2 FYNNEI. The CDR3: CASNVGANTGELFF. CDR3 bases: TGTGCCAGCAACGTTGGCGCTAACACCGGGGAGCTGTTTTTT.

The V call is TRBV7-9, the J call TRBJ2-7; TRBD2 agrees at 10 bases. Germline CDR1 is SEHNR and CDR2 is FQNEAQ (reference sequence). This CDR3 spans 16 amino acids. Trimming cost V 2 bases and J 4 bases; bases outside gene matches: 8. The CDR3: CASSLSPSGSLYEQYF. The CDR3 DNA reads TGTGCCAGCAGCTTAAGTCCTAGCGGGAGTTTGTACGAGCAGTACTTC.

This clone was picked up a small number of times. The CDR3 DNA reads TGCGCCAGCAGCCAATCCGGGGCGGGAGACACTGAAGCTTTCTTT. This translates into CASSQSGAGDTEAFF. This chain uses TRBV5-1 with TRBJ1-1; maybe TRBD1 (5 bases). Trimming shortened V by 4 bases and J by 3 bases, and 16 bases separated the two germline ends. Germline-derived CDR1 and CDR2 are SGHRS and YFSETQ. The CDR3 totals 15 residues.

The chain carries TRBV28 and TRBJ2-1, with D unresolved. V lost 6 bases and J 5 bases, leaving 11 bases between the germline ends. CDR3 length: 13 residues. Germline V CDR1 and CDR2: MDHEN, SYDVKM. CDR3 DNA sequence: TGTGCCAGCAGGACCACACGGAACAATGAGCAGTTCTTC. It is translated as CASRTTRNNEQFF.

This chain connects TRBV30 to TRBJ2-1, with TRBD1 matching over 8 bases. V trimming: 2 bases; J trimming: 1 base; junction bases outside the gene matches: 7. CDR3 size: 16 residues. Germline lookup yields CDR1 GTSNPN and CDR2 SVGIG (reference sequence). DNA for the CDR3: TGTGCCTGGAGTTCAATACAGGGGGTTTCCTACAATGAGCAGTTCTTC. This encodes CAWSSIQGVSYNEQFF. The full variable domain, rest sourced from reference TRBV30 and TRBJ2-1, is SQTIHQWPATLVQPVGSPLSLECTVEGTSNPNLYWYRQAAGRGLQLLFYSVGIGQISSEVPQNLSASRPQDRQFILSSKKLLLSDSGFYLCAWSSIQGVSYNEQFFGPGTRLTVL.

The rearrangement joins TRBV30 to TRBJ1-1; D not resolved. Trimming stripped 2 bases from V and 3 bases from J, with 10 bases between. This CDR3 comprises 13 residues. Germline values: CDR1 GTSNPN, CDR2 SVGIG (reference sequence). The CDR3: CAWSLNRDTEAFF. The CDR3 DNA is TGTGCCTGGAGTCTCAATAGGGACACTGAAGCTTTCTTT.

The chain combines TRBV28 with TRBJ2-4; 9 bases match TRBD1. Trimming cost V 2 bases and J 8 bases; bases outside gene matches: 10. The CDR3 consists of 16 residues. The germline gives CDR1 MDHEN, CDR2 SYDVKM. CDR3 residues: CASSLTGVTGGHIQYF. CDR3 coding DNA: TGTGCCAGCAGTTTAACCGGTGTCACAGGGGGCCACATTCAGTACTTC.

The chain uses TRBV28 and TRBJ1-1; D gene ambiguous. The germline gives CDR1 MDHEN, CDR2 SYDVKM. The CDR3 spans 12 residues. Trimming stripped 4 bases from V and 11 bases from J, with 14 bases between. The CDR3 sequence is CASSSLRLGAFF. CDR3 coding DNA: TGTGCCAGCAGTTCTCTCCGCCTGGGGGCTTTCTTT.

V and J are TRBV2 and TRBJ2-2; 8 nucleotides match TRBD1. J was trimmed by 4 bases and V by 8 bases; bases with no gene match: 3. From germline, CDR1 is SNHLY and CDR2 FYNNEI. The CDR3 extends over 13 amino acids. CDR3 DNA sequence: TGTGCCAGCCAGGGGGCTGGCACCGGGGAGCTGTTTTTT. Residues: CASQGAGTGELFF.

The V and J genes are TRBV5-4 and TRBJ2-1; 8 bases map to TRBD1. V was clipped by 9 bases and J by 1 base; unmatched bases: 6. Germline V CDR1 and CDR2: SGHNT, YYREEE (reference sequence). The CDR3 consists of 14 residues. The chain's CDR3 is CATAGTGSYNEQFF. The CDR3 DNA reads TGTGCCACCGCCGGGACAGGATCCTACAATGAGCAGTTCTTC.

V and J are TRBV27 and TRBJ2-2; a possible D gene is TRBD1 (6 bases). Looked up from germline, CDR1 is MNHEY and CDR2 is SMNVEV (reference sequence). V gave up 9 bases and J gave up 9 bases, with 23 bases separating them. This CDR3 has 15 residues. This chain's CDR3 is CASSNNPRGFRELFF. The CDR3 coding sequence is TGTGCCAGTTCCAATAACCCCAGGGGTTTTAGGGAGCTGTTTTTT.

The chain joins TRBV4-2 to TRBJ2-5; D gene uncertain. Germline CDR1 reads LGHNA; CDR2 reads YNFKEQ. The CDR3 extends over 15 amino acids. V was pared by 1 base and J by 4 bases, with 13 bases between. The CDR3 reads CASSQAKGRAETQYF. CDR3 nucleotides: TGTGCCAGCAGCCAAGCAAAGGGAAGAGCAGAGACCCAGTACTTC.

V and J are TRBV6-1 and TRBJ2-6, with D hard to call. The germline V gene has CDR1 MNHNS and CDR2 SASEGT. V was shortened by 1 base and J by 1 base, with 17 bases between the two germline ends. This CDR3 is 19 amino acids long. CDR3 nucleotide sequence: TGTGCCAGCAGTGAAGGCTGGGTCCGAGTGGGATCTGGGGCCAACGTCCTGACTTTC. This translates into CASSEGWVRVGSGANVLTF.

The CDR3 sequence: CASSLGGKGQPQHF. The CDR3 DNA reads as TGTGCCAGCAGTTTGGGGGGGAAAGGTCAGCCCCAGCATTTT. The chain employs TRBV27 and TRBJ1-5; D might be TRBD1 (5 bases). This CDR3 is 14 amino acids long. V lost 3 bases, J lost 6 bases, and 12 bases lay in between. Germline CDR1 MNHEY, CDR2 SMNVEV (reference sequence).

The rearrangement uses TRBV21-1 and TRBJ2-2; the DNA was not compared with TRBD2, the D call given in the table. TRBV21-1 is deemed a pseudogene. The CDR3 sequence is 18 residues long. The CDR3 is CASSKALSSAANTGELFF. In nucleotides, the CDR3 is TGTGCCAGCAGCAAAGCGCTTTCTAGCGCAGCGAACACCGGGGAGCTGTTTTTT.

The CDR3 loop is CASSVVAGLADTQYF. The DNA of the CDR3 is TGTGCCAGCAGCGTAGTGGCTGGGTTAGCAGATACGCAGTATTTT. The gene calls are TRBV9 and TRBJ2-3; D call uncertain. Germline lookup yields CDR1 SGDLS and CDR2 YYNGEE. Trimming took 0 bases from V and 4 from J, leaving 12 bases between them. CDR3 size: 15 residues.

This chain joins TRBV6-5 and TRBJ1-3, with D hard to call. With 0 bases removed from V and 4 bases from J, the gap between germline ends came to 13 bases. The CDR3 is 16 amino acids. Germline values: CDR1 MNHEY, CDR2 SVGAGI. CDR3 sequence: CASSYSILGSGNTIYF. The DNA for the CDR3 is TGTGCCAGCAGTTACTCGATATTGGGTTCGGGAAACACCATATATTTT.

V usage is TRBV19 and J usage is TRBJ2-7; D is ambiguous. V lost 9 bases and J 4 bases, leaving 16 bases between the germline ends. CDR3 length equals 13 residues. Germline V gives CDR1 LNHDA, CDR2 SQIVND (reference sequence). The DNA of the CDR3 is TGTGCCAGCCGCCAAGGCAGGTTATACGAGCAGTACTTC. Residues: CASRQGRLYEQYF.

This sequence joins TRBV9 and TRBJ2-3; no firm D call. The ends were cut back, 10 bases at V and 2 bases at J, with 14 bases in the middle. The CDR3 is 13 amino acids. Germline V CDR1 and CDR2: SGDLS, YYNGEE. CDR3 in amino acids: CAGAVRPTDTQYF. In DNA, the CDR3 is TGTGCCGGCGCAGTCCGCCCCACAGATACGCAGTATTTT.

J is TRBJ1-1 and V is TRBV7-3; D is uncertain. The CDR3 sequence is 13 residues long. The V and J ends lost 3 bases and 6 bases respectively, with 11 bases between them. Germline V gene lookup returns CDR1 SGHTA and CDR2 FQGTGA. The CDR3, as DNA: TGTGCCAGCAGCTTTAACGGGAAGGCTGAAGCTTTCTTT. It encodes CASSFNGKAEAFF.

The chain carries TRBV5-1 and TRBJ2-7; D perhaps matches TRBD1 (6 bases). The germline V and J ends were trimmed by 5 bases and 2 bases, with 11 bases remaining between them. Germline CDR1 and CDR2: SGHRS and YFSETQ. CDR3 length: 13 amino acids. CDR3 amino acids: CASSTTGTYEQYF. CDR3 DNA sequence: TGCGCCAGCAGTACCACAGGGACCTACGAGCAGTACTTC.

The chain couples TRBV10-3 to TRBJ1-4; D is perhaps TRBD1 (5 bases). Germline V gene data show CDR1 as ENHRY and CDR2 as SYGVKD. Trimming removed 0 bases from V and 8 bases from J, with 13 bases in between. This CDR3 region has 15 residues. The CDR3 here is CAISESGLVSEKLFF. The CDR3, as DNA: TGTGCCATCAGTGAGTCGGGACTGGTCTCCGAAAAACTGTTTTTT.